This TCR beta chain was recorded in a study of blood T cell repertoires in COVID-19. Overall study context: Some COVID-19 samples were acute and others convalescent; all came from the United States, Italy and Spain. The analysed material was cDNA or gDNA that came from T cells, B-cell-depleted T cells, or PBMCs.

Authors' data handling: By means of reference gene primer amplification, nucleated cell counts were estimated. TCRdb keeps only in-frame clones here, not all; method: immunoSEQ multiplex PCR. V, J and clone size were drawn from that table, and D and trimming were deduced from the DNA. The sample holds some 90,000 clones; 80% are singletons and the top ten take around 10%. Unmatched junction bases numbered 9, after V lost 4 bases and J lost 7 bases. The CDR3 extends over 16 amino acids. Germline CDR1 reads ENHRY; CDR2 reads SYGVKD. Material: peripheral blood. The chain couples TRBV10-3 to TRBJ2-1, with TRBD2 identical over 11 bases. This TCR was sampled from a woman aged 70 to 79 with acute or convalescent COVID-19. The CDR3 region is CAISVLAGGPGNEQFF. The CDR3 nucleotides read TGTGCCATCAGTGTTTTAGCGGGAGGGCCTGGGAATGAGCAGTTCTTC.